This T cell receptor (beta chain) was captured in a study of metastatic and nonmetastatic thyroid tumors. Germline CDR1 is PRHDT and CDR2 is FYEKMQ (reference sequence). Between the trimmed V and J ends, which lost 0 bases and 14 bases, there was a span of 22 bases. The CDR3 totals 15 residues. Ten or more counts support this clone. In the original analysis: Building a distant-metastasis classifier for papillary thyroid cancer drew on CDR3 differences across clinicopathological groups. Using MiXCR, TCRdb re-called clones from the PCR reads. These V and J calls rely on TCRdb rather than the paper's analysis. The repertoire holds 15,000 to 20,000 clones, with more than 15% as singletons. Thyroid surgery was preceded by no treatment in any patient.

V gene TRBV13 combines with J gene TRBJ1-2; a weak D match, TRBD1 (5 bases). This TCR was recovered from a female donor with papillary thyroid cancer or a benign thyroid nodule (not recorded which). Some clones in this sample may be carry-over from other donors' samples. The specimen was blood. CDR3 bases: TGTGCCAGCAGCTTAGGCTGGGCCGGGACCACCGAGGGGACCTTC. This translates into CASSLGWAGTTEGTF. Based on the CDR3 plus reference TRBV13 and TRBJ1-2, the full variable domain is AAGVIQSPRHLIKEKRETATLKCYPIPRHDTVYWYQQGPGQDPQFLISFYEKMQSDKGSIPDRFSAQQFSDYHSELNMSSLELGDSALYFCASSLGWAGTTEGTFGSGTRLTVV.